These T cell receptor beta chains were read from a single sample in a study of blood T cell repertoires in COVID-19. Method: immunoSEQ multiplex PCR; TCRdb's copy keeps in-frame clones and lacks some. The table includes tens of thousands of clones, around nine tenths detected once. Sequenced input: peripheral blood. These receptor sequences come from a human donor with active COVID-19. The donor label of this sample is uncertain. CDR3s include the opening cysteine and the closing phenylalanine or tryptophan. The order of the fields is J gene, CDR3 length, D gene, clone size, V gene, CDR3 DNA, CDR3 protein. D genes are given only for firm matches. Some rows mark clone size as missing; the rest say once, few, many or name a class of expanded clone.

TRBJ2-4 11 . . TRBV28 TGTGCCAGCACCCGACTAGGCATTCAGTACTTC CASTRLGIQYF
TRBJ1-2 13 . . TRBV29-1 TGCAGCGTCGGTGGAGGGGTGAACTATGGCTACACCTTC CSVGGGVNYGYTF
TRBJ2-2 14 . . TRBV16 TGTGCCAGCAGCTTGCAGGGTCTCACCGGGGAGCTGTTTTTT CASSLQGLTGELFF
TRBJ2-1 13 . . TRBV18 TGTGCCAGCTCACCACCGTCGACAAATGAGCAGTTCTTC CASSPPSTNEQFF
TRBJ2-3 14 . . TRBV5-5 TGTGCCAGCAGCTTGTCCGGGATCACAGATACGCAGTATTTT CASSLSGITDTQYF
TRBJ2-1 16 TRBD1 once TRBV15 TGTGCCACCAGCAGAGATGACAGACAGGGGGGTAATGAGCAGTTCTTC CATSRDDRQGGNEQFF
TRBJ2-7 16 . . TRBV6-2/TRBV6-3 TGTGCCAGCAGTTACTCCCTGGGGGCCCCCACCTACGAGCAGTACTTC CASSYSLGAPTYEQYF
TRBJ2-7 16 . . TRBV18 TGTGCCAGCTCACCCGGGGGAACCTCACTCTCCTACGAGCAGTACTTC CASSPGGTSLSYEQYF
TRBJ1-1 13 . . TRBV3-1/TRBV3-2 TGTGCCAGCAGCCAAGGGCCGAACACTGAAGCTTTCTTT CASSQGPNTEAFF
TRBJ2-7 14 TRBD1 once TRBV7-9 TGTGCCAGCAGCTTCGCGGACAGGGTTTACGAGCAGTACTTC CASSFADRVYEQYF
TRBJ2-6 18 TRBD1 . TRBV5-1 TGCGCCAGCATCCAGGGACAGGGGGCGAACTCTGGGGCCAACGTCCTGACTTTC CASIQGQGANSGANVLTF
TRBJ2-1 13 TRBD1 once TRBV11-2 TGTGCCAGCAGCCCGGACAGGACAAATGAGCAGTTCTTC CASSPDRTNEQFF
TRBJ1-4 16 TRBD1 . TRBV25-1 TGTGCCAGCAGTGAGGGGACAGCAGCTCATAATGAAAAACTGTTTTTT CASSEGTAAHNEKLFF
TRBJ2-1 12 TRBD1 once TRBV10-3 TGTGCCATTAGACAGGGGGCTGATGAGCAGTTCTTC CAIRQGADEQFF
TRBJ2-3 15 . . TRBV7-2 TGTGCCAGCAGCCGCCTTCCGGGAGCTCTAGATACGCAGTATTTT CASSRLPGALDTQYF
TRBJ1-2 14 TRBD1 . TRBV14 TGTGCCAGCAGCCAAGTATCAGGGGGACGGGGCTACACCTTC CASSQVSGGRGYTF